Listed below are T cell receptor beta chains from one sample, sequenced in a study of response to subunit inactivated influenza vaccine. From the RT-PCR reads, TCRdb called clonotypes with MiXCR, one entry per CDR3 protein. This table has under 200,000 distinct CDR3 sequences, approximately 11% appearing once. Sequenced material: non-naive T cells sorted from PBMCs, taken 40 to 50 days after vaccination. The receptors were gathered from a man aged 50-60 years who received an inactivated influenza vaccine. CDR3s include the opening cysteine and the closing phenylalanine or tryptophan. The order of the fields is J gene, clone size, D gene, V gene, CDR3 DNA, CDR3 protein. The D gene is left open where the match is weak. Clone size is given for some rows only: seen once, a few or many times, or a class if the clone is expanded.

TRBJ2-1 | many | . | TRBV4-1 | TGCGCCAGCAGCCAAGATTTGCGAGGGGGGGCCACGGATGAGCAGTTCTTC | CASSQDLRGGATDEQFF
TRBJ2-3 | many | . | TRBV7-8 | TGTGCCAGCAGCTTCCAACTTCCCGATACGCAGTATTTT | CASSFQLPDTQYF
TRBJ2-1 | . | . | TRBV4-3 | TGCGCCAGCAGCCAGAGACAATTCGATGAGCAGTTCTTC | CASSQRQFDEQFF
TRBJ2-3 | . | . | TRBV6-6 | TGTGCCAGCAGGACAACAGATACGCAGTATTTT | CASRTTDTQYF
TRBJ1-5 | few | . | TRBV7-8 | TGTGCCAGCAGCTTAGTGGGGGGTATAAGACAGCCCCAGCATTTT | CASSLVGGIRQPQHF
TRBJ1-1 | few | . | TRBV6-2/TRBV6-3 | TGTGCCAGCAGTTACTCGGCTCACACTGAAGCTTTCTTT | CASSYSAHTEAFF
TRBJ2-7 | few | . | TRBV6-1 | TGTGCCAGCAACGATTTGACAGCTATCTACGAGCAGTACTTC | CASNDLTAIYEQYF
TRBJ2-6 | . | TRBD2 | TRBV7-2 | TGTGCCAGCGGCTTAGCGGGGGGTTCCGGGGCCAACGTCCTGACTTTC | CASGLAGGSGANVLTF
TRBJ2-5 | many | TRBD1 | TRBV6-5 | TGTGCCAGCAGTTGGACAGGGGACGGACAAGAGACCCAGTACTTC | CASSWTGDGQETQYF
TRBJ1-4 | many | TRBD1 | TRBV6-5 | TGTGCCAGCAGTTACTCACCTCCGACAGGGGCAGGTGAAAAACTGTTTTTT | CASSYSPPTGAGEKLFF
TRBJ1-2 | many | . | TRBV5-1 | TGCGCCAGCAGCTTACAGGGAGATGGCTACACCTTC | CASSLQGDGYTF
TRBJ2-2 | . | . | TRBV7-9 | TGTGCCAGCAGCTTAAGCTGGTTAGACGGCGGGGAGCTGTTTTTT | CASSLSWLDGGELFF
TRBJ2-1 | . | . | TRBV4-3 | TGCGCCAGCAGCCAAGAGTTTCCAGGGAATGAGCAGTTCTTC | CASSQEFPGNEQFF
TRBJ2-7 | . | . | TRBV5-6 | TGTGCCAGCAGCTTGCTACTGGGCGGGGGCCCCTTGGAGCAGTACTTC | CASSLLLGGGPLEQYF
TRBJ2-1 | few | . | TRBV27 | TGTGCCAGCGGTCGGGGTTACAATGAGCAGTTCTTC | CASGRGYNEQFF
TRBJ2-1 | few | . | TRBV20-1 | TGCAGTGTCTGGGACCTCTCAGCTGAGCAGTTCTTC | CSVWDLSAEQFF
TRBJ2-7 | many | TRBD1 | TRBV5-1 | TGCGCCAGCAGCAAGGGACAGGGACAAGGCTACGAGCAGTACTTC | CASSKGQGQGYEQYF
TRBJ1-5 | few | . | TRBV7-2 | TGTGCCAGCAGCTTAGCTAGGGTAGCGCAGCCCCAGCATTTT | CASSLARVAQPQHF
TRBJ2-2 | few | . | TRBV2 | TGTGCCAGCAGTGAGTGGACGTCGAACACCGGGGAGCTGTTTTTT | CASSEWTSNTGELFF
TRBJ1-1 | few | . | TRBV5-8 | TGTGCCAGCAGCTTCGTCGGGGCGAACACTGAAGCTTTCTTT | CASSFVGANTEAFF
TRBJ2-7 | . | TRBD2 | TRBV5-6 | TGTGCCAGCAGCTTCGGACTAGCGGGAGAGAAGATGGACGAGCAGTACTTC | CASSFGLAGEKMDEQYF
TRBJ1-1 | few | . | TRBV4-1 | TGCGCCAGCAGCGCCCAAACGGGGGTCACTGAAGCTTTCTTT | CASSAQTGVTEAFF
TRBJ1-5 | . | . | TRBV6-1 | TGTGCCAGCAGTACCCGGGACTCCAATCAGCCCCAGCATTTT | CASSTRDSNQPQHF
TRBJ2-3 | few | . | TRBV7-9 | TGTGCCAGCAGCTCCAAAAGGACAGATACGCAGTATTTT | CASSSKRTDTQYF
TRBJ1-3 | many | . | TRBV29-1 | TGCAGCGTGGGATCCATGGGTGGAAACACCATATATTTT | CSVGSMGGNTIYF
TRBJ2-4 | few | TRBD1 | TRBV13 | TGTGCCAGCAGCTTAGGTGGGACAGGGTTAAACATTCAGTACTTC | CASSLGGTGLNIQYF
TRBJ2-6 | . | . | TRBV5-1 | TGCGCCAGCAGCTCCCAGGGCCCTCCGGCCAACGTCCTGACTTTC | CASSSQGPPANVLTF
TRBJ2-4 | many | TRBD1 | TRBV5-1 | TGCGCCAGCAGCTTATGGGACAGGGAGGCCATTCAGTACTTC | CASSLWDREAIQYF
TRBJ1-5 | few | . | TRBV6-1 | TGTGCCAGCAGTGGGACGGGATTTAGCAATCAGCCCCAGCATTTT | CASSGTGFSNQPQHF
TRBJ2-7 | many | TRBD2 | TRBV20-1 | TGCAGTACACAAATCCTTCGGGGGGGCAGGGACGAGCAGTACTTC | CSTQILRGGRDEQYF
TRBJ2-2 | few | . | TRBV25-1 | TGTGCCAGCACACGGGTTGCAGGGGAGGGCACCGGGGAGCTGTTTTTT | CASTRVAGEGTGELFF
TRBJ2-3 | . | . | TRBV19 | TGTGCCAGTAGTATAACGGGAAGAGGAGATACGCAGTATTTT | CASSITGRGDTQYF
TRBJ1-1 | few | . | TRBV28 | TGTGCCAGCAGTTTGGCGGGGGGAGCTTTCTTT | CASSLAGGAFF
TRBJ2-2 | . | TRBD2 | TRBV19 | TGTGCCAGTAGTCTAGCGGGGGGGCTCCCCGGGGAGCTGTTTTTT | CASSLAGGLPGELFF
TRBJ2-3 | many | TRBD1 | TRBV4-3 | TGCGCCAGCAGCCAGGAATACAGGGGGTTGACAGATACGCAGTATTTT | CASSQEYRGLTDTQYF
TRBJ2-7 | . | . | TRBV18 | TGTGCCAGCTCACCACCGGGACTGAGTAAATACGAGCAGTACTTC | CASSPPGLSKYEQYF
TRBJ1-2 | . | . | TRBV7-8 | TGTGCCAGCAAGGAAACCGGGCCCTCGAGCGGGTATGGCTACACCTTC | CASKETGPSSGYGYTF
TRBJ1-5 | many | . | TRBV12-3/TRBV12-4 | TGTGCCAGCAGTTTATCGGGGGGTAATAGCAATCAGCCCCAGCATTTT | CASSLSGGNSNQPQHF
TRBJ1-3 | many | TRBD1 | TRBV12-3/TRBV12-4 | TGTGCCAGCAGTCCAACAGGGGAACTGAACACCATATATTTT | CASSPTGELNTIYF
TRBJ2-3 | few | . | TRBV3-1 | TGTGCCAGCAGCCATAGCTACACAGATACGCAGTATTTT | CASSHSYTDTQYF
TRBJ2-6 | few | TRBD1 | TRBV20-1 | TGCAGTGCTAGGGAAGGACAGGGGGTCTATGGGGCCAACGTCCTGACTTTC | CSAREGQGVYGANVLTF
TRBJ2-5 | . | . | TRBV29-1 | TGCAGCGTTGTATGGGGTCTTAGCGGAAAAGAGACCCAGTACTTC | CSVVWGLSGKETQYF
TRBJ1-2 | many | . | TRBV12-3/TRBV12-4 | TGTGCCAGCAGTTCTGGCAGGGCCCGCTATGGCTACACCTTC | CASSSGRARYGYTF
TRBJ1-5 | . | . | TRBV5-6 | TGTGCCAGCAGCTTAATGACAGTACCTAATCAGCCCCAGCATTTT | CASSLMTVPNQPQHF
TRBJ2-3 | many | . | TRBV7-9 | TGTGCCAGCAGATCAAGACTAGTTACAGATACGCAGTATTTT | CASRSRLVTDTQYF
TRBJ2-1 | . | TRBD2 | TRBV19 | TGTGCCAGTACCCTGAGCGGGAGCTCCTACAATGAGCAGTTCTTC | CASTLSGSSYNEQFF
TRBJ1-5 | . | . | TRBV6-2/TRBV6-3 | TGTGCCAGCAGTTACCAAAACCCGGGCCCCCAAGTTAGCAATCAGCCCCAGCATTTT | CASSYQNPGPQVSNQPQHF
TRBJ2-5 | few | . | TRBV7-6 | TGTGCCAGCAGCTGGAACCTGATGTACCAAGAGACCCAGTACTTC | CASSWNLMYQETQYF
TRBJ2-2 | . | . | TRBV18 | TGTGCCAGCTCACCACGGACTGGAACCGGGGAGCTGTTTTTT | CASSPRTGTGELFF
TRBJ2-5 | few | . | TRBV28 | TGTGCCAGCAGTTTATATCGGGAAAGAGAGACCCAGTACTTC | CASSLYRERETQYF
TRBJ2-3 | few | TRBD1 | TRBV30 | TGTGCCTGGAGGCGACAGGGGATAGATACGCAGTATTTT | CAWRRQGIDTQYF
TRBJ2-7 | many | . | TRBV7-2 | TGTGCCAGCAGCTCCATCGACACAGGGTACTACGAGCAGTACTTC | CASSSIDTGYYEQYF
TRBJ2-7 | many | TRBD2 | TRBV5-1 | TGCGCCAGCAGCCCCTTAGCTAGCGGGAGTAGGCGCTCCTACGAGCAGTACTTC | CASSPLASGSRRSYEQYF
TRBJ1-5 | few | . | TRBV20-1 | TGCAGTGCTCACAGGGAGTTCAATCAGCCCCAGCATTTT | CSAHREFNQPQHF
TRBJ1-1 | . | . | TRBV9 | TGTGCCAGCAGCGCCTGGACGGGGAACACTGAAGCTTTCTTT | CASSAWTGNTEAFF
TRBJ2-4 | many | TRBD2 | TRBV29-1 | TGCAGCGTTGTCAAGGGAGGGAAAAACATTCAGTACTTC | CSVVKGGKNIQYF
TRBJ1-1 | few | . | TRBV2 | TGTGCCAGCGCTTTGCCTAATGGTGACACTGAAGCTTTCTTT | CASALPNGDTEAFF
TRBJ2-7 | few | TRBD2 | TRBV5-1 | TGCGCCAGCAGCTCCGGACTAGGTGACGAGCAGTACTTC | CASSSGLGDEQYF
TRBJ1-1 | many | . | TRBV20-1 | TGCAGCTACTGCACCGGGACCACTGAAGCTTTCTTT | CSYCTGTTEAFF